This TCR beta chain was sequenced during a study of long-term antiretroviral therapy in people with HIV. CDR3 length: 13 amino acids. Germline values: CDR1 SGHTA, CDR2 FQGNSA. V gave up 5 bases and J gave up 2 bases; unmatched junction bases: 2. Survey-level immunoSEQ v3.0 assays were run. Produced via immunoSEQ multiplex PCR; TCRdb's table is partial and in-frame only. The data contain approximately 25,000 clones, just over 85% of them seen just once; the ten biggest clones take up roughly 5.3%. This sequence joins TRBV7-2 and TRBJ1-2; 7 positions match TRBD1. Sequencing used unsorted PBMCs, obtained more than 4.3 years after starting antiretroviral therapy. The origin of this receptor is a man aged 30 to 45 with HIV. CDR3 sequence: CASSPGQNYGYTF. As DNA, the CDR3 is TGTGCCAGCAGCCCGGGACAGAACTATGGCTACACCTTC. The variable domain in full, completed from reference TRBV7-2 and TRBJ1-2, reads GAGVSQSPSNKVTEKGKDVELRCDPISGHTALYWYRQSLGQGLEFLIYFQGNSAPDKSGLPSDRFSAERTGGSVSTLTIQRTQQEDSAVYLCASSPGQNYGYTFGSGTRLTVV.